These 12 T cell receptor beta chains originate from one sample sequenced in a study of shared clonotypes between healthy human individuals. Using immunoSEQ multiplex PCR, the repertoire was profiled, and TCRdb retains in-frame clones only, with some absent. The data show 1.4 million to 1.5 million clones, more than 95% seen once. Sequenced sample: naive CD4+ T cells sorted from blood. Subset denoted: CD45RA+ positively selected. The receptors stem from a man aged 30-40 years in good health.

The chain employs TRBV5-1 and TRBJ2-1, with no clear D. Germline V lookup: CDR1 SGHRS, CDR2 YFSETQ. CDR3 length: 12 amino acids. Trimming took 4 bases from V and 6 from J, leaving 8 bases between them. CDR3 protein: CASSELVNEQFF. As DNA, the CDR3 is TGCGCCAGCAGCGAACTCGTCAATGAGCAGTTCTTC.

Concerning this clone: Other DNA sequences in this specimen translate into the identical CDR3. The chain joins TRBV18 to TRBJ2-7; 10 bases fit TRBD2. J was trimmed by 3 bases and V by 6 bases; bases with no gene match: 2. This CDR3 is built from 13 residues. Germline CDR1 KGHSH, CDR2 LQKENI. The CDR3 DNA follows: TGTGCCAGCTCTCCTAGCGGGAGCTACGAGCAGTACTTC. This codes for CASSPSGSYEQYF.

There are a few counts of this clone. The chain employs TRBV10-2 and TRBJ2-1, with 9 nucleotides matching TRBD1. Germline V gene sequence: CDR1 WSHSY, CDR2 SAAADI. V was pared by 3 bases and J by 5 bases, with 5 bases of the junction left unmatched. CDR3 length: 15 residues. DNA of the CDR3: TGCGCCAGCAGTGAACAGGGGGCGCGAAACAATGAGCAGTTCTTC. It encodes CASSEQGARNNEQFF.

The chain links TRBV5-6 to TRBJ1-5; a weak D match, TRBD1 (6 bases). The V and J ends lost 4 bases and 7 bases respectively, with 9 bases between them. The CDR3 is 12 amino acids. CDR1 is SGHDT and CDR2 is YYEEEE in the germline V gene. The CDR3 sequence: CASSGGGQPQHF. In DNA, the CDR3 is TGTGCCAGCAGCGGGGGGGGCCAGCCCCAGCATTTT.

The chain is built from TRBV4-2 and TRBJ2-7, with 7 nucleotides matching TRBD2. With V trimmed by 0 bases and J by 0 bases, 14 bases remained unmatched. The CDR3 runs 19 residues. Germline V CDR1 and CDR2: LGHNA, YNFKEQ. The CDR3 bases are TGTGCCAGCAGCCAAGAAGGCGGGAGTGGAGGGTCGAGCTCCTACGAGCAGTACTTC. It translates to CASSQEGGSGGSSSYEQYF.

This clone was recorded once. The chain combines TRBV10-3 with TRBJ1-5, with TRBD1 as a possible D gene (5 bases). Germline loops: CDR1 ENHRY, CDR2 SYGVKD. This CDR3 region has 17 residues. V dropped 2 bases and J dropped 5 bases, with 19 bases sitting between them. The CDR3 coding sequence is TGTGCCATCAGTGAGCGATCGTCACGGGGCGCGGATCAGCCCCAGCATTTT. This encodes CAISERSSRGADQPQHF.

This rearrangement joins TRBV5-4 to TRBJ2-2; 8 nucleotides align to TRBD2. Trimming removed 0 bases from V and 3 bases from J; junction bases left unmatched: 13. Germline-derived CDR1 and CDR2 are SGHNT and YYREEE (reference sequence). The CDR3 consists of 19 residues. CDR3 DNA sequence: TGTGCCAGCAGCTTGGTCCCCAGCGGGAGACTACGGGACACCGGGGAGCTGTTTTTT. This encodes CASSLVPSGRLRDTGELFF.

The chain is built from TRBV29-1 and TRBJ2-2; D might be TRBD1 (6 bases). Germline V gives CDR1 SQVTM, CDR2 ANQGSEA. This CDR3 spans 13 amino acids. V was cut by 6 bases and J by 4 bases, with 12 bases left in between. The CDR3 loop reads CSVGQSFTGELFF. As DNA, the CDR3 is TGCAGCGTAGGACAGTCCTTCACCGGGGAGCTGTTTTTT.

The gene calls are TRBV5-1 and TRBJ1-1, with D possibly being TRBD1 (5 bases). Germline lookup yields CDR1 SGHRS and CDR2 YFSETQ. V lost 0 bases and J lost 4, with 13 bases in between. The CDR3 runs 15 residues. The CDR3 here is CASSLAGRSPTEAFF. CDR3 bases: TGCGCCAGCAGCTTGGCAGGGAGGAGCCCCACTGAAGCTTTCTTT. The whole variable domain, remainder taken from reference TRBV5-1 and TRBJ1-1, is KAGVTQTPRYLIKTRGQQVTLSCSPISGHRSVSWYQQTPGQGLQFLFEYFSETQRNKGNFPGRFSGRQFSNSRSEMNVSTLELGDSALYLCASSLAGRSPTEAFFGQGTRLTVV.

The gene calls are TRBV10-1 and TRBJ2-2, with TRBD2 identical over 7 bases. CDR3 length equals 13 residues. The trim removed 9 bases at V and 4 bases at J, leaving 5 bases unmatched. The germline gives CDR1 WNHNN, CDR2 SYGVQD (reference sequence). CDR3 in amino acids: CASIAGFTGELFF. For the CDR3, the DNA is TGCGCCAGTATAGCGGGCTTCACCGGGGAGCTGTTTTTT.

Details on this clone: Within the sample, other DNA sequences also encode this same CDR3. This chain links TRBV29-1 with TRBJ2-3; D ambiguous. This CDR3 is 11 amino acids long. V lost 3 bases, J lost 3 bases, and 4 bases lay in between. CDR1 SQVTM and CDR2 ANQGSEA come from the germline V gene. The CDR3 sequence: CSVDRTDTQYF. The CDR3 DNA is TGCAGCGTTGATAGGACAGATACGCAGTATTTT.

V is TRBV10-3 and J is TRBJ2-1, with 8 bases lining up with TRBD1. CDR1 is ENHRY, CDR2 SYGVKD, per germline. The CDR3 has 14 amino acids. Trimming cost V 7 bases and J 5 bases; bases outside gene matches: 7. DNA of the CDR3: TGTGCCATCAACAGGGACAGGACTGACAATGAGCAGTTCTTC. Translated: CAINRDRTDNEQFF.